This passage covers 22 T cell receptor beta chains from one sample sequenced in a study of T-cell reconstitution after alpha-beta-depleted transplantation in children. Molecular barcoding with unique molecular identifiers was used for the TCRbeta library. TCRdb reanalysed the PCR reads using MiXCR and keeps one entry per CDR3 protein. This table has 350,000 to 450,000 distinct CDR3 sequences, about an eighth appearing once. The material was PBMCs, obtained from the stem cell graft. All receptors derive from a human donor who donated a stem cell graft to a child with Fanconi anemia.

This clonotype was recorded many times. This chain links TRBV3-1 with TRBJ2-1; D not resolved. Trimming took 1 base from V and 6 from J, leaving 13 bases between them. Germline values: CDR1 LGHDT, CDR2 YNNKEL (reference sequence). This CDR3 has 15 residues. CDR3 amino acids: CASSQGSASGNEQFF. Here the CDR3 DNA reads TGTGCCAGCAGCCAAGGATCGGCTTCTGGCAATGAGCAGTTCTTC.

DNA for the CDR3: TGTGCCAGCAGTGAATGGGGAAATGAGCAGTTCTTC. Translated: CASSEWGNEQFF. V is TRBV6-1 and J is TRBJ2-1; no clear D gene. CDR3 length: 12 amino acids. V gave up 2 bases and J gave up 7 bases, with 6 bases separating them. Germline V lookup: CDR1 MNHNS, CDR2 SASEGT.

The genes are TRBV12-3 or TRBV12-4 and TRBJ2-7, with D possibly being TRBD2 (6 bases). The CDR3 consists of 14 residues. Trimming stripped 6 bases from V and 0 bases from J, with 12 bases between. The CDR3 region is CASSSLGSSYEQYF. CDR3 nucleotides: TGTGCCAGCAGCTCACTCGGGAGCTCCTACGAGCAGTACTTC.

The table lists this clonotype with a count of one. The gene calls are TRBV10-1 and TRBJ2-2; TRBD2 aligns across 7 bases. CDR3 length equals 15 residues. The germline gives CDR1 WNHNN, CDR2 SYGVQD (reference sequence). J was trimmed by 5 bases and V by 3 bases; bases with no gene match: 6. The DNA for the CDR3 is TGCGCCAGCAGTGAAAGTAGGGGAGGGACCGGGGAGCTGTTTTTT. Translating it yields CASSESRGGTGELFF.

The chain couples TRBV3-1 to TRBJ1-2, with D tentatively TRBD1 (5 bases). Trimming shortened V by 4 bases and J by 4 bases, and 19 bases separated the two germline ends. CDR1 is LGHDT and CDR2 is YNNKEL in the germline V gene (reference sequence). There are 16 residues in the CDR3. CDR3 loop: CASSPKRGGVFYGYTF. The CDR3, as DNA: TGTGCCAGCAGCCCTAAGAGGGGCGGTGTTTTCTATGGCTACACCTTC.

This chain uses TRBV7-9 with TRBJ1-2, with 10 bases fitting TRBD1. Unmatched junction bases numbered 10, after V lost 5 bases and J lost 7 bases. Germline V gene data show CDR1 as SEHNR and CDR2 as FQNEAQ (reference sequence). The CDR3 has 15 residues. Here the CDR3 reads CASSPGTGVLVGYTF. For the CDR3, the DNA is TGTGCCAGCAGCCCCGGGACAGGGGTTTTAGTTGGCTACACCTTC.

V is TRBV5-6 and J is TRBJ2-3, with unresolved D. Trimming removed 4 bases at V and 5 bases at J, with 11 bases between. The CDR3 covers 13 residues. Germline CDR1 is SGHDT and CDR2 is YYEEEE. The DNA of the CDR3 is TGTGCCAGCAGCCCCACCTTGGGAGATACGCAGTATTTT. Protein sequence: CASSPTLGDTQYF.

With respect to this clonotype: Germline and junction disagree at one end, which may indicate a read error. This chain joins TRBV7-7 and TRBJ2-5; D possibly corresponds to TRBD2 (7 bases). This CDR3 contains 17 residues. Looked up from germline, CDR1 is SSHAT and CDR2 is FNYEAQ (reference sequence). For the CDR3, the DNA is TGTGCTAGCAGCTCCCGCTGGCTGGGGGGGCGAACGGAGACCCAGTACTTC. It translates to CASSSRWLGGRTETQYF. Combining the CDR3 with reference TRBV7-7 and TRBJ2-5 gives the whole variable domain GAGVSQSPRYKVTKRGQDVTLRCDPISSHATLYWYQQALGQGPEFLTYFNYEAQPDKSGLPSDRFSAERPEGSISTLTIQRTEQRDSAMYRCASSSRWLGGRTETQYFGPGTRLLVL.

The V gene is TRBV10-2, the J gene TRBJ1-1; 10 bases agree with TRBD1. Germline V gene data show CDR1 as WSHSY and CDR2 as SAAADI. Unmatched junction bases numbered 5, after V lost 5 bases and J lost 8 bases. CDR3 size: 13 residues. The CDR3 spells CASSFGTGVEAFF. The CDR3, as DNA: TGCGCCAGCAGTTTCGGGACAGGGGTCGAAGCTTTCTTT.

Concerning this clonotype: At one of its ends the junction is not consistent with the germline gene, which may arise from a read error. This sequence joins TRBV20-1 and TRBJ2-4; TRBD2 matches at 9 bases. The length of the CDR3 is 14 residues. Germline V lookup: CDR1 DFQATT, CDR2 SNEGSKA (reference sequence). The CDR3 bases are TGCAGTGCTAGAGATCCCGGACTAGCGTTTATTCGGTACTTC. As protein: CSARDPGLAFIRYF.

The chain recombines TRBV7-2 with TRBJ2-2; the D is unclear. The CDR3 covers 14 residues. CDR1 is SGHTA and CDR2 is FQGNSA in the germline V gene. The ends were cut back, 0 bases at V and 6 bases at J, with 8 bases in the middle. CDR3 in DNA: TGTGCCAGCAGCTTAGCGCGTTTTGCCGGGGAGCTGTTTTTT. The encoded protein is CASSLARFAGELFF.

This rearrangement joins TRBV20-1 to TRBJ2-3, with TRBD2 matching over 9 bases. CDR1 is DFQATT, CDR2 SNEGSKA, per germline (reference sequence). V dropped 6 bases and J dropped 2; count of bases not matched to a gene: 9. The CDR3 loop spans 15 amino acids. The CDR3 DNA reads as TGCAGTGCCGCTGGAGCGGGGGGTTCCACAGATACGCAGTATTTT. Translated, it gives CSAAGAGGSTDTQYF.

The chain links TRBV20-1 to TRBJ2-3; 12 nucleotides align to TRBD2. This CDR3 has 16 amino acids. Trimming removed 4 bases from V and 7 bases from J; junction bases left unmatched: 12. In germline, CDR1 is DFQATT, CDR2 SNEGSKA (reference sequence). In nucleotides, the CDR3 is TGCAGTGCTAAGGCGACTAGCGGGGGTAAGAGGAATACGCAGTATTTT. Its protein is CSAKATSGGKRNTQYF.

The chain recombines TRBV29-1 with TRBJ1-5; 8 nucleotides line up with TRBD1. The CDR3 contains 14 residues. J was trimmed by 1 base and V by 6 bases; bases with no gene match: 5. Germline lookup yields CDR1 SQVTM and CDR2 ANQGSEA. In DNA form, the CDR3 reads TGCAGCGTGACAGGGGCCGCGAGCAATCAGCCCCAGCATTTT. It is translated as CSVTGAASNQPQHF.

Only a few counts were recorded for this clonotype. The rearrangement uses TRBV5-5 and TRBJ1-4; D is unclear. Between the trimmed V and J ends, which lost 1 base and 7 bases, there was a span of 17 bases. The germline V gene encodes CDR1 SGHKS and CDR2 YYEKEE (reference sequence). The CDR3 totals 16 residues. CDR3 in DNA: TGTGCCAGCAGCTTGCGAGGGCTAGACGACGTTGAAAAACTGTTTTTT. This encodes CASSLRGLDDVEKLFF.

This clonotype was picked up a small number of times. This chain uses TRBV20-1 with TRBJ1-2; D remains unclear. Germline loops: CDR1 DFQATT, CDR2 SNEGSKA (reference sequence). The CDR3 consists of 11 residues. Trimming stripped 7 bases from V and 6 bases from J, with 12 bases between. The CDR3 sequence: CSVVVFDGYTF. The CDR3 coding sequence is TGCAGTGTGGTGGTATTTGATGGCTACACCTTC.

This clonotype was observed a handful of times. This sequence joins TRBV25-1 and TRBJ2-5; perhaps TRBD2 as D (5 bases). Trimming pared 3 bases from V and 4 bases from J, leaving 15 bases between. The CDR3 contains 15 residues. CDR1 is MGHDK and CDR2 is SYGVNS in the germline V gene. CDR3 loop: CASSESQSGGETQYF. Written as DNA, the CDR3 is TGTGCCAGCAGTGAGTCACAGTCCGGAGGAGAGACCCAGTACTTC.

In this sample, this clonotype turned up a few times. This may be a read error: a much more frequent sequence differs by one nucleotide. The J gene is TRBJ2-2, the V gene TRBV6-4, with 7 bases lining up with TRBD1. This CDR3 is 14 amino acids long. Germline V gene data show CDR1 as MRHNA and CDR2 as SNTAGT. The CDR3 sequence is CVSSPGTDTGELFF. DNA for the CDR3: TGTGTCAGCAGTCCCGGGACAGACACCGGGGAGCTGTTTTTT.

The chain combines TRBV27 with TRBJ2-1, with D tentatively TRBD1 (5 bases). CDR3 length: 15 amino acids. Germline CDR1 reads MNHEY; CDR2 reads SMNVEV (reference sequence). Trimming shortened V by 2 bases and J by 5 bases, and 13 bases separated the two germline ends. This chain's CDR3 is CASSLGIGANNEQFF. Written as DNA, the CDR3 is TGTGCCAGCAGTTTAGGGATAGGGGCTAACAATGAGCAGTTCTTC.

V gene TRBV5-6 combines with J gene TRBJ2-1; TRBD1 matches 7 bases. The CDR3 totals 17 residues. The trim removed 1 base at V and 0 bases at J, leaving 7 bases unmatched. In germline, CDR1 is SGHDT, CDR2 YYEEEE. CDR3 protein: CASSLFQGDISYNEQFF. CDR3 coding DNA: TGTGCCAGCAGCTTGTTTCAGGGGGATATCTCCTACAATGAGCAGTTCTTC.

The gene calls are TRBV9 and TRBJ2-5; 7 bases are shared with TRBD2. The CDR3 runs 15 residues. CDR1 and CDR2 (germline): SGDLS, YYNGEE. Trimming cost V 4 bases and J 2 bases; bases outside gene matches: 8. CDR3 nucleotides: TGTGCCAGCAGCCCACGTCGGGGGGAGCAAGAGACCCAGTACTTC. Translation: CASSPRRGEQETQYF.

This clonotype has just a few counts. V usage is TRBV7-8 and J usage is TRBJ2-1; D perhaps matches TRBD2 (6 bases). The CDR3 runs 11 residues. Germline V gene data show CDR1 as SGHVS and CDR2 as FQNEAQ. V lost 3 bases and J 11 bases, leaving 8 bases between the germline ends. The CDR3 DNA reads as TGTGCCAGCAGCTTGGGACTTCAGCAGTTCTTC. Protein sequence: CASSLGLQQFF.